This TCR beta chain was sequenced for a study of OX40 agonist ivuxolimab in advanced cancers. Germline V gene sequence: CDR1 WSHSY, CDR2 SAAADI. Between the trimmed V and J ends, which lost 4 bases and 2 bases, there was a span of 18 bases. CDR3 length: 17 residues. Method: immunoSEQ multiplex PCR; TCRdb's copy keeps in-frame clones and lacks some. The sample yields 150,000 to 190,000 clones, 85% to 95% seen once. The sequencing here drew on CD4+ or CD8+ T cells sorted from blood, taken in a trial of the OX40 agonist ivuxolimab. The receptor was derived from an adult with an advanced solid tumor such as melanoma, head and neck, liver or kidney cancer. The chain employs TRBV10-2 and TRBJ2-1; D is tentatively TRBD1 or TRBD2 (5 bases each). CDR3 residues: CASSGSGRDPTYNEQFF. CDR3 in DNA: TGCGCCAGCAGTGGTTCCGGCAGGGACCCCACCTACAATGAGCAGTTCTTC.